This TCR beta chain is drawn from a study of shared clonotypes between healthy human individuals. It was 80 million to 90 million PBMCs that unsorted samples used for genomic DNA. The CDR3 spans 13 residues. Trimming pared 4 bases from V and 4 bases from J, leaving 10 bases between. Germline values: CDR1 SGHTA, CDR2 FQGTGA. This was a deep-level run. Assay used: immunoSEQ multiplex PCR; TCRdb lists only in-frame clones, some missing. Among about 460,000 clones, over 60% were seen once, and the ten largest hold around 12%. The source material was PBMCs. The genes are TRBV7-3 and TRBJ1-1; D possibly corresponds to TRBD1 (5 bases). The TCR comes from a woman aged 40-49 years in good health. Some clones in this sample may be carry-over from other donors' samples. The CDR3 region is CASSWGFSTEAFF. DNA of the CDR3: TGTGCCAGCAGCTGGGGCTTTAGCACTGAAGCTTTCTTT.